The next 2 T cell receptor beta chains were all read from a single sample in a study of T cell changes during pregnancy in multiple sclerosis. Clones were sequenced by immunoSEQ multiplex PCR, and TCRdb holds only the in-frame ones, with some missing. The table has fewer than 50,000 clones, around 93% seen once. Source: CD8+ T cells from peripheral blood mononuclear cells, taken in the first trimester of pregnancy. The receptors come from a female donor with multiple sclerosis, enrolled in a pregnancy study.

The rearrangement links TRBV9 to TRBJ1-2; maybe TRBD1 (6 bases). The CDR3 runs 14 residues. Trimming took 5 bases from V and 5 from J, leaving 16 bases between them. The germline CDR1 and CDR2 sequences are SGDLS and YYNGEE. The CDR3 reads CASSSGGGGYGYTF. CDR3 sequence (DNA): TGTGCCAGCAGTTCGGGAGGGGGGGGTTATGGCTACACCTTC.

This chain joins TRBV11-2 and TRBJ1-5, with a tentative D call TRBD1 (6 bases). This CDR3 is 14 amino acids long. Germline V gives CDR1 SGHAT, CDR2 FQNNGV. Trimming removed 5 bases from V and 6 bases from J, with 14 bases in between. The CDR3, as DNA: TGTGCCAGCAGCGATTCAGGGGCGGGTCAGCCCCAGCATTTT. Translating gives CASSDSGAGQPQHF.